This is a list of T cell receptor beta chains from one sample in a study of CD8 T cells in Susac syndrome. Each CDR3 protein gets one entry after TCRdb re-called the immunoSEQ multiplex PCR reads with MiXCR. This table has roughly 220,000 distinct CDR3 sequences, 94% appearing once. Sequenced material: CD4+ T cells from PBMCs. These receptors were taken from a human donor with Susac syndrome. CDR3s include the opening cysteine and the closing phenylalanine or tryptophan. D genes are given only for firm matches. The listing skips clone size in some rows; elsewhere it reads once, few, many or a size class.

j_gene | d_gene | len | abundance | v_gene | CDR3nt | CDR3aa
TRBJ1-2 | TRBD1 | 12 | - | TRBV30 | TGTGCCTGGACACAGGGGAGCTATGGCTACACCTTC | CAWTQGSYGYTF
TRBJ2-1 | - | 13 | - | TRBV7-2 | TGTGCCAGCAGCCAAGGGTTTAACAATGAGCAGTTCTTC | CASSQGFNNEQFF
TRBJ1-5 | TRBD1 | 15 | - | TRBV6-1 | TGTGCCAGCAGGAGTCCCGGGACAGGGGGTCAGCCCCAGCATTTT | CASRSPGTGGQPQHF
TRBJ1-6 | TRBD1 | 14 | - | TRBV4-2 | TGTGCCAGCAGCCAAGATACAGGGGGTTCACCCCTCCACTTT | CASSQDTGGSPLHF
TRBJ1-1 | - | 14 | - | TRBV28 | TGTGCCAGCAGTTCCCCCCTCAGGAACACTGAAGCTTTCTTT | CASSSPLRNTEAFF
TRBJ1-5 | - | 14 | - | TRBV6-2/TRBV6-3 | TGTGCCACTGTGGGGGTATCGGGCAATCAGCCCCAGCATTTT | CATVGVSGNQPQHF
TRBJ1-1 | TRBD1 | 13 | - | TRBV5-1 | TGCGCCAGCAGTACCACAGGGGGCACTGAAGCTTTCTTT | CASSTTGGTEAFF
TRBJ1-2 | - | 15 | - | TRBV27 | TGTGCCAGCAGTCCTCGGACCCTTGGGCATGGGGGCTACACCTTC | CASSPRTLGHGGYTF
TRBJ1-1 | - | 14 | - | TRBV6-5 | TGTGCCAGCAGTCTCCGCTCCCTGGGGACTGAAGCTTTCTTT | CASSLRSLGTEAFF
TRBJ2-7 | TRBD2 | 13 | - | TRBV20-1 | TGCAGTGCCCACAGCGGGGGGCCCTACGAGCAGTACTTC | CSAHSGGPYEQYF
TRBJ1-3 | - | 16 | - | TRBV30 | TGTGCCTGGAGCGAGGGAACGGCATTCTCTGGAAACACCATATATTTT | CAWSEGTAFSGNTIYF
TRBJ1-2 | - | 14 | - | TRBV7-9 | TGTGCCAGCAGCTGGGGGGACGGATTCTATGGCTACACCTTC | CASSWGDGFYGYTF
TRBJ2-1 | - | 17 | - | TRBV5-1 | TGCGCCAGCAGCTCGGGACTCCAGCCCGCTCTCTACAATGAGCAGTTCTTC | CASSSGLQPALYNEQFF
TRBJ1-2 | - | 15 | - | TRBV28 | TGTGCCAGCAGGCTGCCGGGGACACTAGGGCATGGCTACACCTTC | CASRLPGTLGHGYTF
TRBJ2-7 | - | 12 | - | TRBV20-1 | TGCAGTGCTGGACCCTACCCCTACGAGCAGTACTTC | CSAGPYPYEQYF
TRBJ2-1 | TRBD1 | 16 | - | TRBV4-1 | TGCGCCAGCAGCCAAGATCCCCAGGGGGCTCGTAATGAGCAGTTCTTC | CASSQDPQGARNEQFF
TRBJ1-6 | - | 14 | - | TRBV3-1 | TGTGCCAGCAGCCAAGGTCAGACCAATTCACCCCTCCACTTT | CASSQGQTNSPLHF
TRBJ1-5 | - | 15 | - | TRBV19 | TGTGCCAGTAGGCTCCGGGAGTCCGGTTATCAGCCCCAGCATTTT | CASRLRESGYQPQHF
TRBJ2-5 | TRBD2 | 15 | - | TRBV20-1 | TGCAGTGCTAGAGAGAGTAGCGGGGCCCAAGAGACCCAGTACTTC | CSARESSGAQETQYF
TRBJ2-3 | - | 14 | - | TRBV27 | TGTGCCAGCAGTGCACTAGCCCCCACAGATACGCAGTATTTT | CASSALAPTDTQYF
TRBJ1-5 | - | 14 | - | TRBV6-5 | TGTGCCAGCAGTTACGAAGGGTACAATCAGCCCCAGCATTTT | CASSYEGYNQPQHF
TRBJ2-2 | TRBD1 | 13 | - | TRBV20-1 | TGCAGTGCTAGACCTAACAGGGGTTCGGAGCTGTTTTTT | CSARPNRGSELFF
TRBJ2-2 | - | 13 | - | TRBV6-5 | TGTGCCAGCAGTTACTCGGAGGGCGGGGAGCTGTTTTTT | CASSYSEGGELFF
TRBJ2-2 | - | 15 | - | TRBV9 | TGTGCCAGCAGCGCACCGCAGAGCTACACCGGGGAGCTGTTTTTT | CASSAPQSYTGELFF
TRBJ1-2 | - | 11 | - | TRBV29-1 | TGCAGCGTTGAGGGGGCTGAAGGCTACACCTTC | CSVEGAEGYTF
TRBJ1-3 | - | 15 | - | TRBV25-1 | TGTGCCAGCAGTGATTTGGGGTTCGCCGGAAACACCATATATTTT | CASSDLGFAGNTIYF
TRBJ1-2 | - | 14 | - | TRBV6-5 | TGTGCCAGCGGGTTACAGGGAAACCTCTATGGCTACACCTTC | CASGLQGNLYGYTF
TRBJ1-1 | - | 12 | - | TRBV6-2/TRBV6-3 | TGTGCCACCCAGGAGATGAACACTGAAGCTTTCTTT | CATQEMNTEAFF
TRBJ2-7 | TRBD2 | 14 | - | TRBV9 | TGTGCCAGCAGCGAGAGCGGGGGGTTGGACGAGCAGTACTTC | CASSESGGLDEQYF
TRBJ1-6 | - | 15 | few | TRBV9 | TGTGCCAGCAGCGCCCCAACCGAATTGGATTCACCCCTCCACTTT | CASSAPTELDSPLHF
TRBJ1-6 | - | 15 | - | TRBV28 | TGTGCCAGCACCGCAACAGGGCACGCAGCTTCACCCCTCCACTTT | CASTATGHAASPLHF
TRBJ1-1 | - | 16 | - | TRBV5-6 | TGTGCCAGCAGCTTGTTGGGGGGGGGCCTCGGGACTGAAGCTTTCTTT | CASSLLGGGLGTEAFF
TRBJ2-5 | - | 15 | - | TRBV19 | TGTGCCAGTAGTATAGCACGGAGCGGAGGGGAGACCCAGTACTTC | CASSIARSGGETQYF
TRBJ1-4 | - | 14 | - | TRBV30 | TGTGCCTGGAGTCGAGACCGGCCTAATGAAAAACTGTTTTTT | CAWSRDRPNEKLFF
TRBJ1-4 | - | 12 | once | TRBV6-5 | TGTGCCAGTCGGAGCCCGAATGAAAAACTGTTTTTT | CASRSPNEKLFF
TRBJ1-5 | TRBD1 | 16 | few | TRBV4-2 | TGTGCCAGCAGCCAAGAAGGGACAGGGGGCAATCAGCCCCAGCATTTT | CASSQEGTGGNQPQHF
TRBJ2-1 | TRBD2 | 18 | - | TRBV29-1 | TGCAGCGTTGAAGTCGCTAGCGGGGGGGCTAGCTCCTACAATGAGCAGTTCTTC | CSVEVASGGASSYNEQFF
TRBJ1-1 | - | 14 | - | TRBV6-2/TRBV6-3 | TGTGCCAGCAGTTACGGTAGGGGAGAAACTGAAGCTTTCTTT | CASSYGRGETEAFF
TRBJ2-7 | - | 13 | once | TRBV20-1 | TGCAGTGCCACCCGGGGAGGTCTCTACGAGCAGTACTTC | CSATRGGLYEQYF
TRBJ1-1 | - | 16 | - | TRBV5-4 | TGTGCCAGCAGCCCGGGGGTAGTTGGTGGGGACACTGAAGCTTTCTTT | CASSPGVVGGDTEAFF
TRBJ2-7 | - | 12 | - | TRBV7-8 | TGTGCCAGCAGCGGTCTGACAGACGAGCAGTACTTC | CASSGLTDEQYF
TRBJ1-1 | - | 13 | - | TRBV6-5 | TGTGCCAGCAGTTACTCCCAGGGCCCTGAAGCTTTCTTT | CASSYSQGPEAFF
TRBJ2-3 | - | 15 | - | TRBV20-1 | TGCAGTGCTAGGGATCTAGTCGGCGCCACAGATACGCAGTATTTT | CSARDLVGATDTQYF
TRBJ2-1 | TRBD2 | 16 | - | TRBV7-2 | TGTGCCAGCAGCCTCGGGACTAGCGGGGGGAATAATGAGCAGTTCTTC | CASSLGTSGGNNEQFF
TRBJ1-6 | - | 14 | once | TRBV7-2 | TGTGCGAGCAGCTTAAGGGACCTGGGGTCACCCCTCCACTTT | CASSLRDLGSPLHF
TRBJ2-3 | - | 16 | - | TRBV19 | TGTGCCAGTAGTAACTTCGACTCGTCCGGGGGAGATACGCAGTATTTT | CASSNFDSSGGDTQYF